This entry concerns a single T cell receptor beta chain. Its matching antigen is unknown. V was shortened by 4 bases and J by 3 bases, with 13 bases between the two germline ends. CDR3 length: 15 residues. CDR1 is SNHLY, CDR2 FYNNEI, per germline. Treatment: oral pan-JAK inhibitor, 5-10 mg twice daily. The sequencing template was cDNA reverse transcribed from extracted RNA. Only in-frame clones appear in the TCRdb table, and some are missing; sequencing was by immunoSEQ multiplex PCR. The sample includes roughly 110,000 clones, 65% to 85% of them seen just once. The entry originates in a study of CD8+ T cells in alopecia areata. Findings of the study overall: With just one nonresponder, it is still uncertain whether baseline CD8+ expansion relates to response. It was observed that many expanded lesional clones persisted in scalp and blood during tofacitinib.

The sample consisted of CD8+ T cells sorted from blood, taken at week 24, from a patient treated with tofacitinib. The sequence derives from a human donor with alopecia areata. The chain links TRBV2 to TRBJ1-5, with D perhaps TRBD1 (5 bases). The DNA for the CDR3 is TGTGCCAGCAGTGGCGGGGGGGAGCTCAATCAGCCCCAGCATTTT. Protein: CASSGGGELNQPQHF.